What follows are 14 T cell receptor beta chains derived from one specimen sequenced in a study of human T cells and chemical hapten exposure. TCRdb redid the calling of the 5' RACE reads with MiXCR, one entry per CDR3 protein. The table records approximately 80,000 distinct CDR3 sequences, roughly 15% of them present only once. Whole blood, unfractionated, served as the material for total RNA extraction. These receptors all come from a female donor in good health.

This clonotype has only a few counts. J is TRBJ1-1 and V is TRBV3-1; D is unclear. Germline V gene data show CDR1 as LGHDT and CDR2 as YNNKEL (reference sequence). Trimming removed 7 bases from V and 6 bases from J, with 9 bases in between. This CDR3 has 11 amino acids. The CDR3 DNA reads TGTGCCAGCAACGCCGGGCCTGAAGCTTTCTTT. As protein: CASNAGPEAFF.

The V gene is TRBV20-1, the J gene TRBJ2-7; D remains ambiguous. This CDR3 has 12 amino acids. V was pared by 6 bases and J by 4 bases, with 13 bases between. CDR1 is DFQATT and CDR2 is SNEGSKA in the germline V gene (reference sequence). CDR3 bases: TGCAGTGCCCAAAGAGACATTTACGAGCAGTACTTC. Its protein product is CSAQRDIYEQYF.

This clonotype was observed a handful of times. The V call is TRBV6-5, the J call TRBJ2-3, with a tentative D call TRBD2 (6 bases). Germline V gene lookup returns CDR1 MNHEY and CDR2 SVGAGI. V shed 8 bases and J shed 4 bases, with 25 bases lying between them. The CDR3 runs 17 residues. The CDR3 DNA reads TGTGCCAGCTCTAGAGGCGGGGCCGGTCATCGCGCAGATACGCAGTATTTT. Protein: CASSRGGAGHRADTQYF.

The genes are TRBV6-2 or TRBV6-3 and TRBJ1-1; D remains unclear. This CDR3 contains 12 residues. Per the germline V gene, CDR1 is MNHEY and CDR2 is SVGEGT. Trimming took 8 bases from V and 1 from J, leaving 8 bases between them. The CDR3 reads CASQLKNTEAFF. The CDR3 DNA sequence: TGTGCCAGCCAGTTAAAGAACACTGAAGCTTTCTTT.

CDR3 nucleotides: TGTGCCAGCAGCTTACTACCAATGGAAGCTTTCTTT. This gives the protein CASSLLPMEAFF. The chain employs TRBV12-3 or TRBV12-4 and TRBJ1-1; no firm D call. Deletions cut 6 bases from V and 8 bases from J, with 13 bases between. The CDR3 covers 12 residues.

This clonotype was counted a few times. The chain couples TRBV7-2 to TRBJ2-3; 10 bases fit TRBD1. Germline V lookup: CDR1 SGHTA, CDR2 FQGNSA. The J segment lost 3 bases and the V segment lost 0 bases, leaving 3 bases of the junction unmatched. CDR3 length: 16 amino acids. CDR3 nucleotides: TGTGCCAGCAGCTTAGCGCCGGGACAGGGGACAGATACGCAGTATTTT. It codes for CASSLAPGQGTDTQYF.

This clonotype came up a few times. The CDR3 protein is CASRMNRETQYF. The CDR3 DNA follows: TGTGCCAGCAGGATGAACCGGGAGACCCAGTACTTC. This chain connects TRBV2 to TRBJ2-5; the D is unclear. CDR3 length equals 12 residues. Per the germline V gene, CDR1 is SNHLY and CDR2 is FYNNEI. Deletions cut 6 bases from V and 5 bases from J, with 10 bases between.

The sample holds a few counts of this clonotype. J is TRBJ2-1 and V is TRBV4-1; weak D call: TRBD2 (7 bases). The V and J ends lost 4 bases and 4 bases respectively, with 23 bases between them. The CDR3 has 18 residues. Germline CDR1 MGHRA, CDR2 YSYEKL. The CDR3 region is CASSLRWGGDTGYNEQFF. DNA of the CDR3: TGCGCCAGCAGCCTTAGATGGGGAGGGGACACAGGGTACAATGAGCAGTTCTTC.

The CDR3: CASSEPLTTTASAPLHF. The DNA of the CDR3 is TGTGCCAGCAGTGAACCATTGACCACCACAGCCTCCGCACCCCTCCACTTT. V is TRBV6-1 and J is TRBJ1-6, with D uncertain. This CDR3 has 17 residues. In germline, CDR1 is MNHNS, CDR2 SASEGT. V lost 2 bases and J lost 11, with 22 bases in between.

This clonotype appeared a few times. This chain links TRBV28 with TRBJ2-1; 10 positions match TRBD1. CDR3 length: 15 amino acids. Per germline, CDR1 MDHEN and CDR2 SYDVKM. Germline trimming cut 7 bases from V and 3 bases from J; bases unmatched to any gene: 6. CDR3 nucleotide sequence: TGTGCCAGCAAATACGGGGACAGGGGCTACAATGAGCAGTTCTTC. It translates to CASKYGDRGYNEQFF. Together with reference TRBV28 and TRBJ2-1, the CDR3 gives the full variable domain: DVKVTQSSRYLVKRTGEKVFLECVQDMDHENMFWYRQDPGLGLRLIYFSYDVKMKEKGDIPEGYSVSREKKERFSLILESASTNQTSMYLCASKYGDRGYNEQFFGPGTRLTVL.

This clonotype has ten or more counts. The J gene is TRBJ1-1, the V gene TRBV5-6; D is perhaps TRBD1 (6 bases). Trimming removed 1 base at V and 7 bases at J, with 26 bases between. CDR1 and CDR2 from the germline V gene are SGHDT and YYEEEE. This CDR3 spans 18 amino acids. The CDR3, as DNA: TGTGCCAGCAGCTTGAACGGGGGCGCGAACATAAGAATTCTTGAAGCTTTCTTT. This sequence encodes CASSLNGGANIRILEAFF.

There are a few counts of this clonotype. The chain employs TRBV6-1 and TRBJ1-4; TRBD1 matches at 8 bases. From germline, CDR1 is MNHNS and CDR2 SASEGT. There are 14 residues in the CDR3. J was trimmed by 7 bases and V by 8 bases; bases with no gene match: 9. The CDR3 nucleotides are TGTGCCAGCCGGGCTGGGCAGGGGGCTGAAAAACTGTTTTTT. It codes for CASRAGQGAEKLFF.

This clonotype has just a few counts. This chain connects TRBV11-3 to TRBJ2-3, with 9 bases matching TRBD1. The V and J ends lost 1 base and 3 bases, in that order; junction bases with no gene match: 14. Germline V gene lookup returns CDR1 SGHNT and CDR2 YENEEA. The CDR3 totals 19 residues. CDR3 sequence reads: CASSLGLHTQGASTDTQYF. The CDR3 nucleotides read TGTGCCAGCAGCTTAGGTCTACACACACAGGGGGCGTCGACAGATACGCAGTATTTT.

This clonotype was seen at least ten times. The chain joins TRBV30 to TRBJ2-7, with no clear D. CDR1 GTSNPN and CDR2 SVGIG come from the germline V gene (reference sequence). With 2 bases removed from V and 2 bases from J, the gap between germline ends came to 7 bases. CDR3 length: 12 amino acids. The CDR3 sequence: CAWSMSAYEQYF. The CDR3 nucleotides read TGTGCCTGGAGTATGTCAGCCTACGAGCAGTACTTC.